This T cell receptor (beta chain) was sequenced for a study of blood T cell repertoires in COVID-19. The CDR3 loop spans 15 amino acids. The V and J ends lost 2 bases and 7 bases, in that order; junction bases with no gene match: 5. Germline V lookup: CDR1 MNHEY, CDR2 SMNVEV (reference sequence). Original analysis: Amplification of reference gene primers provided the estimated nucleated cell counts. Data came from immunoSEQ multiplex PCR; TCRdb stores just in-frame clones and leaves some out. The DNA was the basis for D and trimming; V, J and clone size are from that table. The repertoire has about 55,000 clones, 75% to 95% of them found once; the top ten carry 15% to 20%.

This sequence originates from a man older than 75 with acute or convalescent COVID-19. The material sequenced was peripheral blood. This chain links TRBV27 with TRBJ2-3; the match to TRBD2 covers 11 bases. Here the CDR3 reads CASSLGLAGGNTQYF. The CDR3 nucleotides read TGTGCCAGCAGTTTAGGCCTAGCGGGGGGTAATACGCAGTATTTT.